This T cell receptor beta chain was obtained from a study of kidney transplant recipient with SARS-CoV-2 infection. This clonotype was picked up many times. MiXCR was run by TCRdb on the reads, yielding one entry per CDR3 protein. This sample has under 300,000 distinct CDR3 sequences, with 29% found just once. The germline V gene encodes CDR1 DFQATT and CDR2 SNEGSKA (reference sequence). The J segment lost 6 bases and the V segment lost 6 bases, leaving 7 bases of the junction unmatched. CDR3 length: 13 amino acids. Material: a blood sample, obtained at baseline and on day 111 from a kidney transplant recipient. This receptor was identified in a male patient aged 25-45 years who had COVID-19 and was a kidney transplant recipient. Some T cells may have originated in the graft donor. The chain has TRBV20-1 and TRBJ1-4; 7 bases align to TRBD1. CDR3 sequence: CSAPRTGDEKLFF. The CDR3 bases are TGCAGTGCACCCCGGACAGGAGATGAAAAACTGTTTTTT.